This passage covers 19 T cell receptor beta chains from one sample sequenced in a study of cytomegalovirus exposure and HLA in healthy donors. PCR primers comprised 60 Vbeta and 13 Jbeta primers. Here immunoSEQ multiplex PCR was the method, and the copy in TCRdb shows in-frame clones only, minus some. The repertoire holds more than 150,000 clones, with around 78% as singletons. The sample comprised PBMCs. The receptors here all came from a man in his forties in good health and CMV-seronegative.

This clone was recorded only once. Other DNA sequences from this sample encode an identical CDR3 as well. The chain is built from TRBV12-5 and TRBJ2-1; 11 bases are shared with TRBD2. Germline values: CDR1 LGHNT, CDR2 FRNRAP. J gave up 9 bases and V 9 bases, and 10 bases lay outside the gene matches. The CDR3 length is 14 residues. The CDR3 loop is CASLLAGVGGEQFF. DNA of the CDR3: TGTGCTAGCCTACTAGCGGGAGTTGGCGGTGAGCAGTTCTTC.

In this sample, this clone turned up once. The CDR3 DNA reads TGCGCCAGCAGGCGGAAGGGGGACAATGAGCAGTTCTTC. Translated: CASRRKGDNEQFF. The chain joins TRBV5-1 to TRBJ2-1; maybe TRBD1 (6 bases). Trimming shortened V by 5 bases and J by 5 bases, and 11 bases separated the two germline ends. Germline loops: CDR1 SGHRS, CDR2 YFSETQ. This CDR3 is 13 amino acids long.

The chain joins TRBV30 to TRBJ1-1; no definite D call. CDR3 length: 12 residues. The V end lost 5 bases, the J end lost 0 bases, and 7 bases lay between the germline ends. The germline CDR1 and CDR2 sequences are GTSNPN and SVGIG (reference sequence). In DNA form, the CDR3 reads TGTGCCTGGGCTACGGTGAACACTGAAGCTTTCTTT. This encodes CAWATVNTEAFF.

In its sample, this clone was seen a few times. DNA of the CDR3: TGCGCCAGCAGCCAAGAGGCGAGGCATGAAAAACTGTTTTTT. Its protein product is CASSQEARHEKLFF. This rearrangement joins TRBV4-1 to TRBJ1-4; D is undetermined. Trimming shortened V by 0 bases and J by 6 bases, and 8 bases separated the two germline ends. Germline V gene sequence: CDR1 MGHRA, CDR2 YSYEKL. The CDR3 has 14 residues.

The rearrangement uses TRBV7-9 and TRBJ2-7; D ambiguous. Germline CDR1 and CDR2: SEHNR and FQNEAQ (reference sequence). Trimming shortened V by 5 bases and J by 7 bases, and 12 bases separated the two germline ends. This CDR3 is 12 amino acids long. The chain's CDR3 is CASSTPSEEQYF. CDR3 nucleotides: TGTGCCAGCAGCACGCCGTCCGAGGAGCAGTACTTC.

This clone appeared a few times. CDR3 nucleotides: TGTGCCAGCACCTCCGGGAGCAGGGCCCGTGAAGCTTTCTTT. Amino acids: CASTSGSRAREAFF. The rearrangement joins TRBV5-4 to TRBJ1-1; maybe TRBD1 (5 bases). The length of the CDR3 is 14 residues. The germline V and J ends were trimmed by 6 bases and 7 bases, with 19 bases remaining between them. Germline assignment: CDR1 SGHNT and CDR2 YYREEE (reference sequence).

This chain links TRBV27 with TRBJ2-7, with TRBD2 as a possible D gene (6 bases). In germline, CDR1 is MNHEY, CDR2 SMNVEV (reference sequence). Between the trimmed V and J ends, which lost 0 bases and 0 bases, there was a span of 15 bases. The CDR3 extends over 17 amino acids. CDR3 coding DNA: TGTGCCAGCAGTTTATCCGCCCCCCTAGCGAGCTCCTACGAGCAGTACTTC. This encodes CASSLSAPLASSYEQYF.

Only a few counts were recorded for this clone. The CDR3 DNA reads TGTGCCAGCAGTTCCGAACGGGATAGACAGGCGAACTATGGCTACACCTTC. Amino acid sequence: CASSSERDRQANYGYTF. The chain recombines TRBV7-9 with TRBJ1-2, with D perhaps TRBD1 (6 bases). Germline values: CDR1 SEHNR, CDR2 FQNEAQ (reference sequence). This CDR3 region has 17 residues. V lost 6 bases to trimming and J lost 2 bases, with 22 bases between them.

The rearrangement links TRBV2 to TRBJ2-7; 13 nucleotides match TRBD2. V lost 6 bases to trimming and J lost 5 bases; unmatched junction nucleotides: 7. The CDR3 is made up of 15 amino acids. Germline V gives CDR1 SNHLY, CDR2 FYNNEI. The CDR3 DNA sequence: TGTGCCAGCAGCCCGGGACTAGCGGGATCAAACGAGCAGTACGTC. It yields the protein CASSPGLAGSNEQYV.

With regard to this clone: A junction end diverges from the germline sequence, so it may reflect a read error. The chain employs TRBV7-9 and TRBJ2-2; 7 nucleotides align to TRBD2. CDR3 length equals 18 residues. CDR1 and CDR2 (germline): SEHNR, FQNEAQ (reference sequence). The CDR3 here is CSSSLPSGHLANTGELFF. Here the CDR3 DNA reads TGTTCCAGCAGCCTACCTAGCGGACACTTGGCGAACACCGGGGAGCTGTTTTTT.

The chain carries TRBV20-1 and TRBJ1-2, with 7 bases aligning to TRBD1. The V gene's germline CDR1 is DFQATT and CDR2 SNEGSKA (reference sequence). V gave up 8 bases and J gave up 7 bases; unmatched junction bases: 7. This CDR3 has 11 residues. CDR3 loop: CSFDREPGYTF. CDR3 DNA: TGCAGTTTTGACAGGGAGCCTGGCTACACCTTC.

The gene calls are TRBV5-1 and TRBJ2-3; maybe TRBD2 (5 bases). CDR1 and CDR2 from the germline V gene are SGHRS and YFSETQ. The ends were cut back, 1 base at V and 2 bases at J, with 11 bases in the middle. CDR3 length: 15 amino acids. The CDR3 DNA reads as TGCGCCAGCAGCTTGATCGGGAACCCCACAGATACGCAGTATTTT. This gives the protein CASSLIGNPTDTQYF.

This chain connects TRBV29-1 to TRBJ2-5, with a tentative D call TRBD2 (6 bases). Germline lookup yields CDR1 SQVTM and CDR2 ANQGSEA. The CDR3 spans 12 residues. Trimming pared 2 bases from V and 6 bases from J, leaving 10 bases between. The CDR3 coding sequence is TGCAGCGTTGAACCGGGGGAGAAGACCCAGTACTTC. This encodes CSVEPGEKTQYF. The full variable domain, its missing parts supplied by reference TRBV29-1 and TRBJ2-5, is SAVISQKPSRDICQRGTSLTIQCQVDSQVTMMFWYRQQPGQSLTLIATANQGSEATYESGFVIDKFPISRPNLTFSTLTVSNMSPEDSSIYLCSVEPGEKTQYFGPGTRLLVL.

The chain has TRBV5-6 and TRBJ2-2; 12 bases are shared with TRBD2. The CDR3 runs 16 residues. Germline V gene data show CDR1 as SGHDT and CDR2 as YYEEEE. The J segment lost 5 bases and the V segment lost 5 bases, leaving 7 bases of the junction unmatched. CDR3 amino acids: CASSLAGGVWTGELFF. The CDR3, as DNA: TGTGCCAGCAGTCTAGCGGGAGGGGTGTGGACCGGGGAGCTGTTTTTT. The complete variable domain, with remaining parts taken from reference TRBV5-6 and TRBJ2-2, reads DAGVTQSPTHLIKTRGQQVTLRCSPKSGHDTVSWYQQALGQGPQFIFQYYEEEERQRGNFPDRFSGHQFPNYSSELNVNALLLGDSALYLCASSLAGGVWTGELFFGEGSRLTVL.

The V call is TRBV19, the J call TRBJ1-1; D possibly corresponds to TRBD1 (5 bases). The CDR3 covers 12 residues. The germline V gene encodes CDR1 LNHDA and CDR2 SQIVND (reference sequence). V lost 5 bases and J lost 5, with 9 bases in between. The CDR3 here is CASSLGRTEAFF. DNA for the CDR3: TGTGCCAGTAGTTTGGGGCGGACTGAAGCTTTCTTT. The whole variable domain, remainder taken from reference TRBV19 and TRBJ1-1, is DGGITQSPKYLFRKEGQNVTLSCEQNLNHDAMYWYRQDPGQGLRLIYYSQIVNDFQKGDIAEGYSVSREKKESFPLTVTSAQKNPTAFYLCASSLGRTEAFFGQGTRLTVV.

The chain couples TRBV5-1 to TRBJ1-1, with D perhaps TRBD1 (5 bases). Germline values: CDR1 SGHRS, CDR2 YFSETQ. Trimming cost V 0 bases and J 3 bases, with 21 bases left between them. CDR3 length: 18 amino acids. The CDR3 DNA follows: TGCGCCAGCAGCTTGGCCTCCGGTGCCGGGGGGAGATACACTGAAGCTTTCTTT. Amino acids: CASSLASGAGGRYTEAFF.

A few counts support this clone. The chain uses TRBV5-4 and TRBJ2-5; no firm D call. Trimming took 0 bases from V and 5 from J, leaving 5 bases between them. The CDR3 runs 12 residues. Germline lookup yields CDR1 SGHNT and CDR2 YYREEE (reference sequence). CDR3 region: CASSLARETQYF. CDR3 sequence (DNA): TGTGCCAGCAGCTTGGCCCGGGAGACCCAGTACTTC.

The genes are TRBV7-3 and TRBJ2-1; weak D call: TRBD1 (5 bases). The CDR3 covers 14 residues. From germline, CDR1 is SGHTA and CDR2 FQGTGA. The V and J ends lost 3 bases and 5 bases respectively, with 11 bases between them. The CDR3 reads CASSLPLGDNEQFF. The CDR3 coding sequence is TGTGCCAGCAGCTTGCCGCTAGGGGACAATGAGCAGTTCTTC.

The chain recombines TRBV28 with TRBJ1-2; TRBD1 matches 7 bases. Germline assignment: CDR1 MDHEN and CDR2 SYDVKM. Trimming cost V 6 bases and J 2 bases; bases outside gene matches: 9. CDR3 length: 15 amino acids. The CDR3 loop is CASSLDTGANYGYTF. The CDR3 coding sequence is TGTGCCAGCAGCCTAGACACAGGGGCGAACTATGGCTACACCTTC.